The clone carrying this T cell receptor beta chain has ten or more counts. The data stem from a study of identical twins. This CDR3 comprises 11 residues. Germline CDR1 SEHNR, CDR2 FQNEAQ (reference sequence). V was cut by 5 bases and J by 4 bases, with 6 bases left in between. TCRdb reprocessed the 5' RACE reads with MiXCR, giving one entry per CDR3 protein. This sample has under 250,000 distinct CDR3 sequences; 6% to 8.5% occur once, and the top ten carry about 5.8%. A further study also used this sample, focusing on yellow fever vaccine responses in identical twins.

The specimen was CD8+ T cells sorted from blood. This receptor was taken from a woman younger than 35 in good health. The V gene is TRBV7-9, the J gene TRBJ2-7; D remains unclear. The CDR3 is CASSLHYEQYF. CDR3 sequence (DNA): TGTGCCAGCAGCCTCCATTACGAGCAGTACTTC.